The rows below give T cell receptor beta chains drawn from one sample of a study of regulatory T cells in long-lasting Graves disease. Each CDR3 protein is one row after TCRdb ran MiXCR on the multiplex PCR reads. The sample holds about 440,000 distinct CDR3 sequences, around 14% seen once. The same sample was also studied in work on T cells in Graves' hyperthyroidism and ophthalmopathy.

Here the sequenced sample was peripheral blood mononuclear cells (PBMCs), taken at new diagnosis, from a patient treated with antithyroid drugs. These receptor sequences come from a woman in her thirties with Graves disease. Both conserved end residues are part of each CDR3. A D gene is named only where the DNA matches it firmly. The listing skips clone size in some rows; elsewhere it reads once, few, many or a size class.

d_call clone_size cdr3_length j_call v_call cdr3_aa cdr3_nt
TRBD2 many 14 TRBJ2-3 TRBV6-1 CASRHLAGTDTQYF TGTGCCAGCAGACACCTAGCGGGCACAGATACGCAGTATTTT
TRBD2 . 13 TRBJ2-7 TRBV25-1 CASNPGLSYEQYF TGTGCCAGCAATCCGGGACTAAGCTACGAGCAGTACTTC
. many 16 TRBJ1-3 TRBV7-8 CASRDTAALSGNTIYF TGTGCCAGCCGGGACACGGCGGCTCTCTCTGGAAACACCATATATTTT
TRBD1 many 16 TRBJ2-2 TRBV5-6 CASSGKRTGAAGELFF TGTGCCAGCAGCGGCAAGCGGACAGGGGCGGCCGGGGAGCTGTTTTTT
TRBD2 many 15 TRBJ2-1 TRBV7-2 CASSRLAGNYNEQFF TGTGCCAGCAGCCGGCTAGCGGGCAACTACAATGAGCAGTTCTTC
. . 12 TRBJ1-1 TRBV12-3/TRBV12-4 CASSLWNTEAFF TGTGCCAGCAGTTTGTGGAACACTGAAGCTTTCTTT
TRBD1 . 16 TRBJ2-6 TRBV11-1 CAITGQGASGANVLTF TGTGCAATTACGGGACAGGGGGCGTCTGGGGCCAACGTCCTGACTTTC
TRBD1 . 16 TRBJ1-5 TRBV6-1 CASSPAGGRGNQPQHF TGTGCCAGCAGTCCCGCAGGGGGTAGAGGCAATCAGCCCCAGCATTTT
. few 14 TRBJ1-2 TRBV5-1 CASSPAEGDYGYTF TGCGCCAGCAGCCCCGCAGAGGGGGACTATGGCTACACCTTC
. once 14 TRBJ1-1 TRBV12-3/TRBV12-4 CASSPTKLNTEAFF TGTGCCAGCTCACCGACTAAACTGAACACTGAAGCTTTCTTT
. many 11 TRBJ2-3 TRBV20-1 CSASDGNTQYF TGCAGTGCTAGTGATGGAAATACGCAGTATTTT
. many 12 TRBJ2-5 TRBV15 CATSAEGETQYF TGTGCCACCAGCGCGGAGGGTGAGACCCAGTACTTC
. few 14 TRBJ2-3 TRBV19 CANSMGASTDTQYF TGTGCCAATAGTATGGGGGCCTCCACAGATACGCAGTATTTT
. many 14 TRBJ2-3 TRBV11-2 CASSPGTYTDTQYF TGTGCCAGCAGTCCGGGGACCTACACAGATACGCAGTATTTT
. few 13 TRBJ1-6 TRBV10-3 CAITANENSPLHF TGTGCCATCACTGCTAATGAGAATTCACCCCTCCACTTC
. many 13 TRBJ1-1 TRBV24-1 CATTDSMNTEAFF TGTGCCACCACGGACAGCATGAACACTGAAGCTTTCTTT
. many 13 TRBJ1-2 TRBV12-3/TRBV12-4 CASSSRPGEGYTF TGTGCCAGCAGCTCAAGACCGGGGGAGGGCTACACCTTC
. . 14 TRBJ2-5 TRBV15 CATAWERNQETQYF TGTGCCACCGCCTGGGAACGGAACCAAGAGACCCAGTACTTC
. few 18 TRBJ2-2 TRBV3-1 CASSQDSLDSTNTGELFF TGTGCCAGCAGCCAAGATTCTCTGGACAGTACGAACACCGGGGAGCTGTTTTTT
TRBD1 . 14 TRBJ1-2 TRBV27 CASSTDPTGYGYTF TGTGCCAGCAGTACCGATCCGACAGGGTATGGCTACACCTTC
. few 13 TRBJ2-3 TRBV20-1 CSAHASHTDTQYF TGCAGTGCTCACGCGTCCCACACAGATACGCAGTATTTT
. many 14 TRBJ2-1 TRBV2 CASSAWEIYNEQFF TGTGCCAGCAGTGCGTGGGAAATTTACAATGAGCAGTTCTTC
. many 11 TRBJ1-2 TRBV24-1 CAPVHNYGYTF TGTGCCCCGGTACATAACTATGGCTACACCTTC
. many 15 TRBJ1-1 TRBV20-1 CSARDSLDSYTEAFF TGCAGTGCTAGAGACAGCCTGGACAGTTACACTGAAGCTTTCTTT
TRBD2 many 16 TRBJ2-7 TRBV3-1 CASSLSPGLAFYEQYF TGTGCCAGCAGCCTTAGCCCGGGACTAGCGTTCTACGAGCAGTACTTC
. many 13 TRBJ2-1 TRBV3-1 CASSQEVLGEQFF TGTGCCAGCAGCCAAGAAGTCCTTGGTGAGCAGTTCTTC
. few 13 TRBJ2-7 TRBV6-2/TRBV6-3 CASSYSSTYEQYF TGTGCCAGCAGTTACTCGTCCACCTACGAGCAGTACTTC
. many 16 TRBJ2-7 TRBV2 CASSEPRGPGVYEQYF TGTGCCAGCAGTGAACCTCGAGGGCCGGGTGTTTACGAGCAGTACTTC
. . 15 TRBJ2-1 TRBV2 CANSPLGSNYNEQFF TGCGCCAACAGCCCCCTTGGCAGCAACTACAATGAGCAGTTCTTC
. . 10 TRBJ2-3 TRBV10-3 CATGPDTQYF TGTGCCACCGGCCCAGATACGCAGTATTTT
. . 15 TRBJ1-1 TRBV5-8 CASSLGLRENTEAFF TGTGCCAGCAGCTTGGGCCTACGGGAGAACACTGAAGCTTTCTTT
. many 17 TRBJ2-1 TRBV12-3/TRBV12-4 CASSYGTSSSSYNEQFF TGTGCCAGCAGCTACGGGACTTCTTCGAGCTCCTACAATGAGCAGTTCTTC
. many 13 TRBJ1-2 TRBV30 CARRNGRVYGYTF TGTGCCAGACGGAATGGCAGAGTTTATGGCTACACCTTC
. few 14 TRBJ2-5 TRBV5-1 CASSLWDLQETQYF TGCGCCAGCAGCTTGTGGGACCTGCAAGAGACCCAGTACTTC
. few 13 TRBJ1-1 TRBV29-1 CSVGLKKNTEAFF TGCAGCGTTGGGTTAAAAAAGAACACTGAAGCTTTCTTT
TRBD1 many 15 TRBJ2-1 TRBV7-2 CASSPTGNSYNEQFF TGTGCCAGCAGCCCGACAGGGAACTCCTACAATGAGCAGTTCTTC
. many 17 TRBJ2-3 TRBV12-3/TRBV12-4 CASSLHVGPPSTDTQYF TGTGCCAGCAGTTTACATGTGGGGCCACCTAGCACAGATACGCAGTATTTT
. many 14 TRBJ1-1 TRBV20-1 CSARAQTVNTEAFF TGCAGTGCTAGGGCGCAGACAGTAAACACTGAAGCTTTCTTT
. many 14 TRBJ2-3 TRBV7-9 CASSLAELTDTQYF TGTGCCAGCAGCTTAGCGGAGCTCACAGATACGCAGTATTTT
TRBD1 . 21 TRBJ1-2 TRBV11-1 CASNDYMVGEDGTELNYGYTF TGTGCCAGCAACGATTACATGGTTGGAGAGGACGGGACAGAACTCAACTATGGCTACACCTTC
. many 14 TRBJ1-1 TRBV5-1 CASSLFSMNTEAFF TGCGCCAGCAGCTTGTTTAGCATGAACACTGAAGCTTTCTTT
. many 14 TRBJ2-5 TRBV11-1 CASSLIMGPETQYF TGTGCCAGCAGCTTAATTATGGGCCCAGAGACCCAGTACTTC